This section outlines one TCR beta chain sequence together with its context. Its binding antigen is unknown. It has no much larger one-base neighbor in the sample; base qualities were not kept. This record belongs to a study of T and B cells in COVID-19 patients (dated by TCRdb to 2020 to 2021). Regarding the complete study: In this study, adaptive immunity was profiled in COVID-19 patients who either had active infection or had recovered, using TRB and IGH repertoire sequencing of peripheral blood. A recovered cohort comprised more than 15 patients contributing about 20 samples, mostly after mild to moderate COVID-19 managed as outpatients. A median age of around 35 years was recorded in the recovered cohort versus around 67 years in the active-infection cohort. Of the roughly 18 patients in the active-infection cohort, 12 were critically ill and needed mechanical ventilation or ECMO. Of the approximately 20 patients in the active-infection cohort, 15 to 19 had comorbidities associated with unfavorable COVID-19 outcome. Over 7 million TCR sequences were analysed from a TCR and BCR sequence repository that comprised 30 to 40 patients and some 70 time points. Two patients were included in both the recovered and active cohorts because samples were available from active disease and after recovery. An age-matched reference group of some 42 healthy donors negative for COVID-19 antibodies was used as the comparison for repertoire analyses. Up to 9 follow-up blood samples were collected per patient, with some samples spanning different disease stages in the same individual. Overall study outcomes, separate from this receptor: TRBV/TRBJ gene usage was reported as strongly skewed in patients with COVID-19. The recovered cohort had 2,300 or so exclusive TCR clusters, including some 30 low-pGen clusters. During active COVID-19 the TRB repertoires were highly clonal, but at recovery diversity and richness rose above the levels seen in healthy donors. Specific T cell subsets (CD4+/Treg/CD8+) and sorted SARS-CoV-2-responsive or tetramer+ T cells had not yet been sequenced, with those experiments still ongoing. The size of the cohort was considered insufficient for assessing HLA contributions to COVID-19 susceptibility or severity. The reported TCR clusters were said to need prospective validation before any clinical use. Blood samples obtained from mildly ill patients during symptoms, as well as early samples obtained from severe cases, were available only in scarce numbers.

TRB repertoires were amplified from 250-500 ng of genomic DNA extracted from blood. The sequencing machine was an Illumina MiSeq. Multiplex PCR with BIOMED2 TRB-A/B primer pools was used to amplify TRB rearrangements. Illumina-compatible adapters and 7-nucleotide sample barcodes were attached to the amplicons through two consecutive PCRs. All library PCRs used Phusion HS II polymerase. The amplicons were purified from gel with the NucleoSpin Gel and PCR Clean-up kit, measured on Qubit, and then pooled at about 4 nM. The quality of the amplicon pool was checked on an Agilent 2100 Bioanalyzer prior to Illumina next-generation sequencing. The original pipeline was this. Annotation of TRB rearrangements was performed with MiXCR 3.0.8 using the default MiXCR reference library. Non-productive reads and sequences with fewer than 2 reads were excluded, and each unique CDR3 nucleotide sequence counted as one clone. Clonality, diversity, richness and V-J gene usage were calculated in R 3.5.1. GLIPH2 was used to cluster TCRs by CDR3 similarity, and OLGA was used to calculate generation probabilities. Only GLIPH2 clusters with at least four unique TCR clonotypes present in at least three individuals were retained. TCRdb passed the public sequencing reads through fastp at Q25 and MiXCR, retaining productive beta sequences. When rows share a CDR3 protein, they turn into one entry using the most common DNA and genes. TCRdb, rather than the study authors, made the V and J calls. The sample data list under 7,000 distinct CDR3 sequences, and about 25% of these were observed just once. Together, the top ten hold approximately 12% of the sample.

V lost 0 bases and J lost 10 bases, and the count of bases not matched to a germline gene is 13. CDR1 is given as SEHNR and CDR2 as FQNEAQ, both from the germline V gene (reference sequence). The CDR3 runs 17 amino acids, cysteine and phenylalanine included. The read is trimmed to its CDR3 DNA, 51 bases read in frame from base 1. What was sequenced was blood. This clonotype originated in a human donor with active COVID-19. The chain employs TRBV7-9 and TRBJ2-1, and TRBD2 aligns with 9 junction nucleotides. The CDR3 region has the sequence CASSLAQGKREAREQFF. In nucleotide form, the sequence is TGTGCCAGCAGCTTAGCCCAGGGAAAGCGGGAGGCACGGGAGCAGTTCTTC.